A selection of T cell receptor beta chains follows, all from one sample in a study of blood T cell repertoires in COVID-19. The method was immunoSEQ multiplex PCR; TCRdb's version includes in-frame clones alone and lacks a portion of them. The sample lists over 50,000 clones, approximately 89% occurring once. The source material was peripheral blood. The receptors come from a man aged 60 to 75 with acute or convalescent COVID-19. The CDR3 runs from the conserved cysteine through the conserved F or W. The order of the fields is D gene, clone size, J gene, V gene, CDR3 protein, CDR3 DNA. The D gene is left open where the match is weak. The size entry is marked missing in some rows and otherwise reads once, few, many or a size class.

D gene: NA
clone size: once
J gene: TRBJ1-1
V gene: TRBV2
CDR3 protein: CASRGGDRNYEAFF
CDR3 DNA: TGTGCCAGCAGAGGGGGGGACCGTAACTATGAAGCTTTCTTT

D gene: TRBD1
clone size: NA
J gene: TRBJ2-2
V gene: TRBV18
CDR3 protein: CASSISGTATTGELFF
CDR3 DNA: TGTGCCAGCTCGATTTCCGGGACAGCAACCACCGGGGAGCTGTTTTTT

D gene: TRBD1
clone size: NA
J gene: TRBJ1-2
V gene: TRBV27
CDR3 protein: CASSWGRGYGYTF
CDR3 DNA: TGTGCCAGCAGTTGGGGCAGGGGGTATGGCTACACCTTC

D gene: NA
clone size: NA
J gene: TRBJ1-4
V gene: TRBV19
CDR3 protein: CASSMPGQGKEGEKLFF
CDR3 DNA: TGTGCCAGTAGTATGCCGGGACAAGGGAAAGAGGGTGAAAAACTGTTTTTT

D gene: NA
clone size: NA
J gene: TRBJ1-5
V gene: TRBV27
CDR3 protein: CASSLSGQSNQPQHF
CDR3 DNA: TGTGCCAGCAGTTTGTCAGGACAGTCAAATCAGCCCCAGCATTTT

D gene: TRBD2
clone size: few
J gene: TRBJ2-1
V gene: TRBV9
CDR3 protein: CASSVDPLAGANNEQFF
CDR3 DNA: TGTGCCAGCAGCGTAGATCCACTAGCGGGGGCTAACAATGAGCAGTTCTTC

D gene: NA
clone size: NA
J gene: TRBJ2-5
V gene: TRBV5-1
CDR3 protein: CASSSGGTVQETQYF
CDR3 DNA: TGCGCCAGCAGCTCTGGGGGGACAGTTCAAGAGACCCAGTACTTC

D gene: NA
clone size: NA
J gene: TRBJ1-1
V gene: TRBV5-4
CDR3 protein: CASSVRTGKAFF
CDR3 DNA: TGTGCCAGCAGCGTCAGGACCGGGAAAGCTTTCTTT

D gene: NA
clone size: NA
J gene: TRBJ2-7
V gene: TRBV4-1
CDR3 protein: CASSQDAVGDYEQYF
CDR3 DNA: TGCGCCAGCAGCCAAGATGCGGTGGGAGACTACGAGCAGTACTTC

D gene: TRBD1
clone size: NA
J gene: TRBJ1-1
V gene: TRBV4-3
CDR3 protein: CASSIHRGMNTEAFF
CDR3 DNA: TGCGCCAGCAGCATACACAGGGGAATGAACACTGAAGCTTTCTTT

D gene: NA
clone size: once
J gene: TRBJ1-2
V gene: TRBV7-2
CDR3 protein: CASRQSGKANYGYTF
CDR3 DNA: TGTGCCAGCAGGCAATCAGGGAAAGCTAACTATGGCTACACCTTC

D gene: TRBD1
clone size: NA
J gene: TRBJ1-1
V gene: TRBV5-1
CDR3 protein: CASSTRGQRNTEAFF
CDR3 DNA: TGCGCCAGCAGCACCAGGGGGCAGCGGAACACTGAAGCTTTCTTT

D gene: NA
clone size: NA
J gene: TRBJ2-2
V gene: TRBV18
CDR3 protein: CASSEFGTQNTGELFF
CDR3 DNA: TGTGCCAGCTCAGAATTCGGGACACAAAACACCGGGGAGCTGTTTTTT

D gene: TRBD2
clone size: NA
J gene: TRBJ2-2
V gene: TRBV11-3
CDR3 protein: CASSARGGTGELFF
CDR3 DNA: TGTGCCAGCAGCGCCCGGGGAGGGACCGGGGAGCTGTTTTTT

D gene: TRBD1
clone size: NA
J gene: TRBJ2-7
V gene: TRBV18
CDR3 protein: CASSQGQGYMEQYF
CDR3 DNA: TGTGCCAGCTCGCAAGGACAGGGGTATATGGAGCAGTACTTC

D gene: TRBD2
clone size: NA
J gene: TRBJ2-1
V gene: TRBV6-5
CDR3 protein: CASSYGGGGYNEQFF
CDR3 DNA: TGTGCCAGCAGTTACGGCGGGGGGGGCTACAATGAGCAGTTCTTC

D gene: NA
clone size: NA
J gene: TRBJ2-1
V gene: TRBV7-3
CDR3 protein: CASSLTREQAAYNEQFF
CDR3 DNA: TGTGCCAGCAGCTTAACCCGCGAACAGGCGGCGTACAATGAGCAGTTCTTC